This T cell receptor (beta chain) originates from a study of cytomegalovirus exposure and HLA in healthy donors. Broader study findings: Presence/absence analyses treated sequencing depth as roughly uniform across donors.

The primer mix had 60 Vbeta and 13 Jbeta primers. Profiled with immunoSEQ multiplex PCR; TCRdb holds only in-frame clones, not every one. Altogether under 200,000 clones are present, roughly 80% being singletons, with the ten largest covering 7% to 9%. This clone has more than one count but fewer than ten. Its target is unknown. Germline CDR1 reads SGHKS; CDR2 reads YYEKEE (reference sequence). The CDR3 totals 14 residues. Trimming left V 0 bases short and J 2 bases short, with 9 bases between. This chain uses TRBV5-5 with TRBJ2-7; no definite D call. The receptor was isolated from a male donor in good health and CMV-seropositive. Sequencing was done on a sample of PBMCs. The CDR3 region is CASSLVLDPYEQYF. The CDR3 DNA follows: TGTGCCAGCAGCTTGGTCCTAGATCCCTACGAGCAGTACTTC.